The rows below give T cell receptor beta chains drawn from one sample of a study of beta chain features in type 1 diabetes. Some clones are missing from TCRdb's copy, which holds only in-frame ones; the method was immunoSEQ multiplex PCR. The sample carries 200,000 to 300,000 clones, roughly 13% recorded once. What was sequenced was naive CD4+ T cells from blood. Every receptor here comes from a man aged 25 to 40 with type 1 diabetes. Each CDR3 is given with its conserved first and last residue. The D gene is left open where the match is weak. The size field is filled for only some rows; it gives once, few, many or a size class.

.	TRBJ2-5	13	TRBV5-1	.	CVSSRGDQETQYF	TGCGTCAGCAGCAGGGGCGACCAAGAGACCCAGTACTTC
.	TRBJ1-2	15	TRBV6-6	few	CASTPGPGINYGYTF	TGTGCCAGCACCCCAGGCCCAGGGATCAACTATGGCTACACCTTC
.	TRBJ1-2	11	TRBV29-1	few	CSVVQSYGYTF	TGCAGCGTTGTGCAGTCCTATGGCTACACCTTC
.	TRBJ2-1	16	TRBV7-9	few	CASSLVRTNSYNEQFF	TGTGCCAGCAGCTTAGTACGTACTAATTCATACAATGAGCAGTTCTTC
.	TRBJ1-2	12	TRBV2	few	CASSGTVYGYTF	TGTGCCAGCAGTGGAACAGTCTATGGCTACACCTTC
.	TRBJ1-5	12	TRBV19	.	CASSLQGQPQHF	TGTGCCAGTAGTTTACAGGGCCAGCCCCAGCATTTT
.	TRBJ2-7	13	TRBV5-4	.	CASTQQGSYEQYF	TGTGCCAGCACCCAGCAGGGGTCCTACGAGCAGTACTTC
.	TRBJ1-1	16	TRBV18	few	CASSPSRGPLNTEAFF	TGTGCCAGCTCACCATCAAGAGGGCCCCTTAACACTGAAGCTTTCTTT
.	TRBJ1-5	14	TRBV30	.	CAWSPTGINQPQHF	TGTGCCTGGAGCCCGACAGGCATCAATCAGCCCCAGCATTTT
TRBD1	TRBJ2-1	15	TRBV19	.	CASSIRGQGYNEQFF	TGTGCCAGTAGTATCCGAGGACAGGGGTACAATGAGCAGTTCTTC
.	TRBJ1-1	17	TRBV4-1	.	CASSQVIPRGTRTEAFF	TGCGCCAGCAGCCAAGTAATCCCCCGAGGGACAAGAACTGAAGCTTTCTTT
.	TRBJ1-5	12	TRBV29-1	few	CSVGDGNQPQHF	TGCAGCGTGGGCGATGGCAATCAGCCCCAGCATTTT
.	TRBJ2-7	15	TRBV7-9	few	CASSLAARGTYEQYF	TGTGCCAGCAGCTTAGCGGCCCGGGGAACCTACGAGCAGTACTTC
TRBD2	TRBJ2-5	17	TRBV19	.	CASSSSDAAGVGETQYF	TGTGCCAGTAGTTCCTCCGATGCAGCGGGAGTCGGGGAGACCCAGTACTTC
TRBD2	TRBJ2-5	14	TRBV5-1	few	CASSLAGPQETQYF	TGCGCCAGCAGCCTAGCGGGTCCTCAAGAGACCCAGTACTTC
TRBD2	TRBJ2-1	16	TRBV18	.	CASSPAALAGGGEQFF	TGTGCCAGCTCACCAGCGGCTCTAGCGGGAGGAGGCGAGCAGTTCTTC
.	TRBJ2-1	15	TRBV6-5	.	CASSRRGPNTNEQFF	TGTGCCAGCAGCCGCAGGGGCCCAAATACCAATGAGCAGTTCTTC
TRBD2	TRBJ2-3	17	TRBV28	few	CASSLLAGGPSTDTQYF	TGTGCCAGCAGTTTACTAGCGGGGGGGCCCAGCACAGATACGCAGTATTTT
TRBD1	TRBJ2-7	15	TRBV7-9	few	CASSLVGTGGSEQYF	TGTGCCAGCAGCTTAGTAGGGACAGGGGGAAGCGAGCAGTACTTC
TRBD2	TRBJ2-1	14	TRBV10-3	.	CAITSGGDYNEQFF	TGTGCCATCACAAGCGGGGGAGACTACAATGAGCAGTTCTTC
TRBD1	TRBJ2-7	14	TRBV15	few	CATSRGDRGHEQYF	TGTGCCACCAGCAGAGGGGACAGGGGCCACGAGCAGTACTTC
.	TRBJ1-6	16	TRBV6-5	few	CASSYSGTTVNSPLHF	TGTGCCAGCAGTTACTCCGGGACAACGGTGAATTCACCCCTCCACTTT
.	TRBJ2-7	12	TRBV30	.	CAWTLQGDEQYF	TGTGCCTGGACCCTACAGGGAGACGAGCAGTACTTC
TRBD1	TRBJ1-1	14	TRBV27	.	CASSPTGENTEAFF	TGTGCCAGCAGTCCGACAGGGGAGAACACTGAAGCTTTCTTT
.	TRBJ1-5	13	TRBV5-4	.	CASSLAPKRPQHF	TGTGCCAGCAGCTTGGCCCCTAAGAGGCCCCAGCATTTT
TRBD1	TRBJ2-5	14	TRBV2	few	CASSTGQIQETQYF	TGTGCCAGCAGTACGGGACAGATACAAGAGACCCAGTACTTC
.	TRBJ2-1	16	TRBV21-1	.	CASSKAAPGERNEQFF	TGTGCCAGCAGCAAAGCGGCGCCAGGTGAAAGGAATGAGCAGTTCTTC
TRBD2	TRBJ2-1	15	TRBV12-5	few	CASVVLAGVNNEQFF	TGTGCTAGTGTCGTACTAGCGGGGGTAAACAATGAGCAGTTCTTC